Following are 14 T cell receptor beta chains from one sample sequenced in a study of cytomegalovirus exposure and HLA in healthy donors. 13 Jbeta primers and 60 Vbeta primers were used for the PCR. Some clones are missing from TCRdb's copy, which holds only in-frame ones; the method was immunoSEQ multiplex PCR. The sample has over 150,000 clones, 65% to 80% seen once. Sequencing was carried out using PBMCs. Source of these receptors: a young man in good health and CMV-seropositive.

The J gene is TRBJ2-1, the V gene TRBV10-3; TRBD2 agrees at 9 bases. The CDR3 covers 16 residues. Germline CDR1 reads ENHRY; CDR2 reads SYGVKD. The ends lost 2 bases at V and 0 bases at J; junction bases unmatched: 2. CDR3 protein: CAISELGLASYNEQFF. CDR3 DNA: TGTGCCATCAGTGAGCTGGGACTAGCCTCCTACAATGAGCAGTTCTTC.

The chain is built from TRBV7-2 and TRBJ1-1; 10 bases fit TRBD1. Germline CDR1 reads SGHTA; CDR2 reads FQGNSA. With 5 bases clipped from V and 9 bases from J, the junction kept 9 bases outside the gene matches. The CDR3 contains 14 residues. This CDR3 reads CASSTQTGGAKAFF. As DNA, the CDR3 is TGTGCCAGCAGCACCCAGACAGGGGGCGCAAAAGCTTTCTTT. The whole variable domain, remainder taken from reference TRBV7-2 and TRBJ1-1, is GAGVSQSPSNKVTEKGKDVELRCDPISGHTALYWYRQSLGQGLEFLIYFQGNSAPDKSGLPSDRFSAERTGGSVSTLTIQRTQQEDSAVYLCASSTQTGGAKAFFGQGTRLTVV.

This chain joins TRBV28 and TRBJ2-5; 7 bases are a match to TRBD1. CDR3 size: 13 residues. Germline V gene sequence: CDR1 MDHEN, CDR2 SYDVKM. With V trimmed by 10 bases and J by 4 bases, 9 bases remained unmatched. CDR3 amino acids: CATATGWAETQYF. The CDR3 coding sequence is TGTGCCACCGCGACAGGGTGGGCAGAGACCCAGTACTTC.

This clone was recorded a few times. This sequence joins TRBV28 and TRBJ2-1, with a tentative D call TRBD2 (6 bases). The germline CDR1 and CDR2 sequences are MDHEN and SYDVKM. The germline V and J ends were trimmed by 6 bases and 6 bases, with 18 bases remaining between them. CDR3 length: 15 residues. The CDR3 sequence: CASRTRVAGTNEQFF. DNA of the CDR3: TGTGCCAGCAGGACTCGTGTGGCGGGGACCAATGAGCAGTTCTTC.

The rearrangement uses TRBV7-3 and TRBJ2-1, with TRBD2 matching 11 bases. The germline CDR1 and CDR2 sequences are SGHTA and FQGTGA. With 5 bases clipped from V and 4 bases from J, the junction kept 4 bases outside the gene matches. CDR3 size: 15 residues. This CDR3 reads CASSLRTSGYNEQFF. CDR3 sequence (DNA): TGTGCCAGCAGCCTCCGGACTAGCGGGTACAATGAGCAGTTCTTC.

The CDR3 sequence: CASSQQTGTGLNEQFF. The CDR3 bases are TGTGCCAGCAGCCAACAAACCGGGACAGGTCTTAATGAGCAGTTCTTC. The gene calls are TRBV11-3 and TRBJ2-1; 8 bases fit TRBD1. CDR1 SGHNT and CDR2 YENEEA come from the germline V gene. V trimming: 5 bases; J trimming: 7 bases; junction bases outside the gene matches: 13. The CDR3 consists of 16 residues.

The chain combines TRBV30 with TRBJ2-1; TRBD2 might be the D (6 bases). The CDR3 is 14 amino acids. Per the germline V gene, CDR1 is GTSNPN and CDR2 is SVGIG (reference sequence). Trimming stripped 5 bases from V and 0 bases from J, with 11 bases between. The CDR3 here is CAWHRGTSYNEQFF. DNA for the CDR3: TGTGCCTGGCATCGCGGGACCTCCTACAATGAGCAGTTCTTC.

This chain uses TRBV5-1 with TRBJ2-1, with TRBD1 matching 9 bases. Germline loops: CDR1 SGHRS, CDR2 YFSETQ. With 0 bases clipped from V and 7 bases from J, the junction kept 5 bases outside the gene matches. The CDR3 has 15 amino acids. For the CDR3, the DNA is TGCGCCAGCAGCTTGGTACAGGGGGCTTATAATGAGCAGTTCTTC. Protein sequence: CASSLVQGAYNEQFF.

The chain couples TRBV30 to TRBJ2-1; D may be TRBD2 (6 bases). The germline gives CDR1 GTSNPN, CDR2 SVGIG (reference sequence). This CDR3 contains 14 residues. The V and J ends lost 2 bases and 4 bases respectively, with 12 bases between them. The CDR3 is CAWSQRGAYNEQFF. The CDR3, as DNA: TGTGCCTGGAGTCAGCGCGGGGCATACAATGAGCAGTTCTTC. The full variable domain, its missing parts supplied by reference TRBV30 and TRBJ2-1, is SQTIHQWPATLVQPVGSPLSLECTVEGTSNPNLYWYRQAAGRGLQLLFYSVGIGQISSEVPQNLSASRPQDRQFILSSKKLLLSDSGFYLCAWSQRGAYNEQFFGPGTRLTVL.

This chain connects TRBV6-5 to TRBJ2-3; no clear D gene. Germline CDR1 is MNHEY and CDR2 is SVGAGI. Trimming cost V 1 base and J 0 bases, with 5 bases left between them. There are 14 residues in the CDR3. The DNA of the CDR3 is TGTGCCAGCAGTTACTACGGGAGCACAGATACGCAGTATTTT. Encoded protein: CASSYYGSTDTQYF.

V usage is TRBV9 and J usage is TRBJ1-1; no clear D. The CDR3 has 14 residues. Germline V lookup: CDR1 SGDLS, CDR2 YYNGEE. V lost 5 bases and J lost 2, with 13 bases in between. The CDR3 loop reads CASSYGSRNTEAFF. CDR3 DNA: TGTGCCAGCAGTTACGGTTCCCGTAACACTGAAGCTTTCTTT.

The rearrangement uses TRBV29-1 and TRBJ1-2; D gene uncertain. The CDR3 consists of 13 residues. Germline-derived CDR1 and CDR2 are SQVTM and ANQGSEA. The germline V and J ends were trimmed by 3 bases and 4 bases, with 12 bases remaining between them. The CDR3 sequence: CSVDHGDPYGYTF. The CDR3 nucleotides read TGCAGCGTTGACCACGGGGATCCCTATGGCTACACCTTC.

This chain connects TRBV6-5 to TRBJ1-2; 9 bases line up with TRBD1. CDR1 and CDR2 from the germline V gene are MNHEY and SVGAGI. V lost 7 bases and J lost 7; bases outside the gene matches: 7. CDR3 size: 13 residues. The chain's CDR3 is CASIPGQGSGYTF. CDR3 nucleotides: TGTGCCAGCATCCCGGGACAGGGCTCTGGCTACACCTTC.

This clone was found once. This sequence joins TRBV19 and TRBJ2-2, with a weak D call TRBD2 (6 bases). CDR1 is LNHDA, CDR2 SQIVND, per germline (reference sequence). Trimming shortened V by 1 base and J by 6 bases, and 12 bases separated the two germline ends. This CDR3 is 15 amino acids long. CDR3 sequence: CASSIVGRRAGELFF. The DNA of the CDR3 is TGTGCCAGTAGTATAGTCGGGAGAAGGGCCGGGGAGCTGTTTTTT. The full variable domain, rest sourced from reference TRBV19 and TRBJ2-2, is DGGITQSPKYLFRKEGQNVTLSCEQNLNHDAMYWYRQDPGQGLRLIYYSQIVNDFQKGDIAEGYSVSREKKESFPLTVTSAQKNPTAFYLCASSIVGRRAGELFFGEGSRLTVL.